The source of this TCR beta chain is a study of Graves' ophthalmopathy and Graves' hyperthyroidism. Study results and limitations: Progression of ophthalmopathy was predicted by the model with about 66% sensitivity and approximately 72% specificity.

The germline V gene encodes CDR1 SGHTA and CDR2 FQGTGA. This CDR3 region has 15 residues. The V and J ends lost 5 bases and 3 bases, in that order; junction bases with no gene match: 6. The sample holds many counts of this clonotype. What it binds is not known. From RNA, the CDR3 regions of TCR beta chains were amplified and sequenced. Scientists carried out first-round RT-PCR using HTBI primers and then a second-round multiplex PCR. Each CDR3 protein is one row after TCRdb ran MiXCR on the multiplex PCR reads. The sample includes about 210,000 distinct CDR3 sequences, under 30% of them seen just once. The diagnosis was founded upon clinical symptoms, serum thyroxine, TRAb, thyroid ultrasound and orbital computed tomography.

This chain uses TRBV7-3 with TRBJ1-5; TRBD1 matches at 8 bases. Sequenced input: peripheral blood. This TCR was recovered from a man in his forties or fifties with Graves' ophthalmopathy. CDR3 nucleotides: TGTGCCAGCAGCCCGGGACAGGAAAACAATCAGCCCCAGCATTTT. This sequence encodes CASSPGQENNQPQHF.